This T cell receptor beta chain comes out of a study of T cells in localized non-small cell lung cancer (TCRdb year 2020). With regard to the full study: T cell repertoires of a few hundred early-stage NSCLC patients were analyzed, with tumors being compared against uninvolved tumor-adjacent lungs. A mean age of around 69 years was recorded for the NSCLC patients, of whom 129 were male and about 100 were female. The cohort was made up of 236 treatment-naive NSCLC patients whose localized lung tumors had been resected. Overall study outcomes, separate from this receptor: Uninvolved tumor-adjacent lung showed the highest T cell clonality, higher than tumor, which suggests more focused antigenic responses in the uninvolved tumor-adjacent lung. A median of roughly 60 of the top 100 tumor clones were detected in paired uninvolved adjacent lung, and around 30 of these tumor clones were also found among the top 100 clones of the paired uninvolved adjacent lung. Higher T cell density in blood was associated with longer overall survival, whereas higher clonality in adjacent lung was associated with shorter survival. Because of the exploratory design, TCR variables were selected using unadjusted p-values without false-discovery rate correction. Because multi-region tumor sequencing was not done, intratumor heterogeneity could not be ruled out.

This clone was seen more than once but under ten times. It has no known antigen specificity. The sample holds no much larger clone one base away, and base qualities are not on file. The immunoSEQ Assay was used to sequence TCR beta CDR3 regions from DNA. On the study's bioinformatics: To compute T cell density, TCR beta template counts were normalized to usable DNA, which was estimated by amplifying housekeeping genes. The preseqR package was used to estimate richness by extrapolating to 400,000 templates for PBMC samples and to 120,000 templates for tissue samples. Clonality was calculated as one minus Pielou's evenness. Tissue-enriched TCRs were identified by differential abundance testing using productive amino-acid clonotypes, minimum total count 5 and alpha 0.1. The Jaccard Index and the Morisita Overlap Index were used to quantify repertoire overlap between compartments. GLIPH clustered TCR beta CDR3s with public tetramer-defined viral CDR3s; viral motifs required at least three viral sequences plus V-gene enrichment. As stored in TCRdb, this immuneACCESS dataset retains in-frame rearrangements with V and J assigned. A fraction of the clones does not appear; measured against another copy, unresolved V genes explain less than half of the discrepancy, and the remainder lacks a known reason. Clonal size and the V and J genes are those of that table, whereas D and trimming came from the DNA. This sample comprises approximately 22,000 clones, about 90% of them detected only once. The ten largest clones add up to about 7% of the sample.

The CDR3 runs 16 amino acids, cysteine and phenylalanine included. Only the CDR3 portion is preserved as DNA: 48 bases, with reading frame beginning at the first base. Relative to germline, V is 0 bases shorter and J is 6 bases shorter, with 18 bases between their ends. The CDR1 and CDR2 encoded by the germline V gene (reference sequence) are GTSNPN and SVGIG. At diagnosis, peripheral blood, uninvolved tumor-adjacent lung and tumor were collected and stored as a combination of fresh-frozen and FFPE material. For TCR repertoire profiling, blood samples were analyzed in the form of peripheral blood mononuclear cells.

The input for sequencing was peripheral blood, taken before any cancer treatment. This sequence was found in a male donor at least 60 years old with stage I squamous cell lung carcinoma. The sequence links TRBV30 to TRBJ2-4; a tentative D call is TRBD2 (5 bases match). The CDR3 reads CAWSVLKRGDLNIQYF. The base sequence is TGTGCCTGGAGTGTACTTAAACGGGGTGATTTAAACATTCAGTACTTC.